The subject of this entry is one TCR beta chain. This sample stems from a study of T cell responses to AZD1222 COVID-19 vaccine. The protocol was immunoSEQ multiplex PCR, while the TCRdb copy is restricted to in-frame clones and leaves out a portion. The sample data list under 150,000 clones. V lost 5 bases and J lost 1, with 18 bases in between. The germline V gene encodes CDR1 MDHEN and CDR2 SYDVKM. The CDR3 length is 17 residues. The sequence was collected from an adult in good health. V usage is TRBV28 and J usage is TRBJ1-5, with D maybe TRBD1 (5 bases). The sequencing input was peripheral blood. DNA of the CDR3: TGTGCCAGCAGTCCTTTCATGGGGCCAGGGAGCAATCAGCCCCAGCATTTT. It yields the protein CASSPFMGPGSNQPQHF.